The 7 T cell receptor beta chains in this list originate from one sample, sequenced in a study of cytomegalovirus exposure and HLA in healthy donors (dated by TCRdb to 2016 to 2017). Library method: the immunoSEQ multiplex PCR assay. For the multiplex PCR, a mixture combining 60 forward primers for TCR Vbeta segments and 13 reverse primers for TCR Jbeta segments was used. The immuneACCESS repertoire file appears here via TCRdb, limited to in-frame rearrangements. These files lack a portion of the clones; in checked studies, under half of the deficit traces to unresolved V genes, and the cause of the others is not known. This sample comprises under 150,000 clones, around 78% of them detected only once. About 1.8% of the sample lies in the top ten. Sequencing was performed on PBMCs. The receptors stem from a woman between 50 and 59 years old in good health and CMV-seronegative.

The V gene is TRBV28, the J gene TRBJ2-1, with unresolved D. CDR1 and CDR2 (germline): MDHEN, SYDVKM. V lost 5 bases and J 10 bases, leaving 9 bases between the germline ends. The CDR3 is made up of 11 amino acids. Written as DNA, the CDR3 is TGTGCCAGCAGTACACGCCCAGAGCAGTTCTTC. It encodes CASSTRPEQFF. The whole variable domain, remainder taken from reference TRBV28 and TRBJ2-1, is DVKVTQSSRYLVKRTGEKVFLECVQDMDHENMFWYRQDPGLGLRLIYFSYDVKMKEKGDIPEGYSVSREKKERFSLILESASTNQTSMYLCASSTRPEQFFGPGTRLTVL.

This clone appeared once. This sequence joins TRBV12-5 and TRBJ1-4, with 9 nucleotides matching TRBD1. CDR3 length equals 19 residues. V lost 6 bases to trimming and J lost 3 bases; unmatched junction nucleotides: 17. The germline V gene encodes CDR1 LGHNT and CDR2 FRNRAP. Here the CDR3 DNA reads TGTGCTAGTGGCTTCAGTCCCGGACAGGGGTATCCGGCTAATGAAAAACTGTTTTTT. Translation: CASGFSPGQGYPANEKLFF.

The chain is built from TRBV7-2 and TRBJ2-6; D might be TRBD1 (6 bases). Trimming cost V 1 base and J 2 bases, with 9 bases left between them. The length of the CDR3 is 16 residues. Germline V gene data show CDR1 as SGHTA and CDR2 as FQGNSA. Here the CDR3 DNA reads TGTGCCAGCAGCTTAGACAGGGCAACTGGGGCCAACGTCCTGACTTTC. Translated: CASSLDRATGANVLTF.

The chain recombines TRBV25-1 with TRBJ1-6; 9 nucleotides match TRBD1. CDR3 length equals 14 residues. Germline V lookup: CDR1 MGHDK, CDR2 SYGVNS. Trimming took 10 bases from V and 5 from J; bases not matched to a gene: 6. CDR3 DNA: TGTGCCACGGGACAGGGTGGTAATAATTCACCCCTCCACTTT. It specifies CATGQGGNNSPLHF.

The CDR3 DNA reads as TGTGCCAGCAGCTTATCCGACGACAGGGGCTACGAGCAGTACTTC. Translating gives CASSLSDDRGYEQYF. J is TRBJ2-7 and V is TRBV7-9; 8 bases are shared with TRBD1. Germline V gene lookup returns CDR1 SEHNR and CDR2 FQNEAQ (reference sequence). The CDR3 consists of 15 residues. The trim removed 2 bases at V and 3 bases at J, leaving 6 bases unmatched. The full variable domain, in which reference TRBV7-9 and TRBJ2-7 provide the parts outside the CDR3, is DTGVSQNPRHKITKRGQNVTFRCDPISEHNRLYWYRQTLGQGPEFLTYFQNEAQLEKSRLLSDRFSAERPKGSFSTLEIQRTEQGDSAMYLCASSLSDDRGYEQYFGPGTRLTVT.

The chain links TRBV29-1 to TRBJ1-2, with a weak D call TRBD1 (5 bases). Germline lookup yields CDR1 SQVTM and CDR2 ANQGSEA. V lost 2 bases, J lost 8 bases, and 12 bases lay in between. CDR3 size: 12 residues. In nucleotides, the CDR3 is TGCAGCGTTGAAAGGGGCCTGAGGGGCTACACCTTC. Translating it yields CSVERGLRGYTF.

V gene TRBV2 combines with J gene TRBJ1-1; TRBD1 agrees at 7 bases. With V trimmed by 8 bases and J by 6 bases, 12 bases remained unmatched. The CDR3 covers 14 residues. Per germline, CDR1 SNHLY and CDR2 FYNNEI. The CDR3 bases are TGTGCCAGCCTTTCCGACAGGGTACTCCCTGAAGCTTTCTTT. Its protein is CASLSDRVLPEAFF. The variable domain in full, completed from reference TRBV2 and TRBJ1-1, reads EPEVTQTPSHQVTQMGQEVILRCVPISNHLYFYWYRQILGQKVEFLVSFYNNEISEKSEIFDDQFSVERPDGSNFTLKIRSTKLEDSAMYFCASLSDRVLPEAFFGQGTRLTVV.